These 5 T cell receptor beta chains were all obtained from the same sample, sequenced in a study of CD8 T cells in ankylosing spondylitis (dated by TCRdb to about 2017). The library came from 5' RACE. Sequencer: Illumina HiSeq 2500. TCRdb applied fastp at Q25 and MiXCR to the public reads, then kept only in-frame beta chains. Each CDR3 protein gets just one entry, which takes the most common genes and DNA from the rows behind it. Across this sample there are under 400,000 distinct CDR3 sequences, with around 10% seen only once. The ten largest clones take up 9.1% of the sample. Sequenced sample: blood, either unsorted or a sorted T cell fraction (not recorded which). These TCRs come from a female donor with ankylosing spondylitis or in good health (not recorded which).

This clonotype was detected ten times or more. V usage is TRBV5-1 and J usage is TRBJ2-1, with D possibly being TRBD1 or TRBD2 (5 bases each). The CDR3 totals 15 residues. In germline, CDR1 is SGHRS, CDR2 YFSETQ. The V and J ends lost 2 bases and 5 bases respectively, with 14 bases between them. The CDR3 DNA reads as TGCGCCAGCAGCTTAGAAACGGGACGAAACAATGAGCAGTTCTTC. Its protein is CASSLETGRNNEQFF. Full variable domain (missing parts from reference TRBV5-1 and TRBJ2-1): KAGVTQTPRYLIKTRGQQVTLSCSPISGHRSVSWYQQTPGQGLQFLFEYFSETQRNKGNFPGRFSGRQFSNSRSEMNVSTLELGDSALYLCASSLETGRNNEQFFGPGTRLTVL.

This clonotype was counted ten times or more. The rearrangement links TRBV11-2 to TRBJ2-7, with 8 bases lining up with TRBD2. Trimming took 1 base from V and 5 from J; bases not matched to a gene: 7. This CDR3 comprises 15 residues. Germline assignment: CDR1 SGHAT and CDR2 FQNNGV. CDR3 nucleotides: TGTGCCAGCAGCTTAGTCTTCAGCGGGAGCAACGAGCAGTACTTC. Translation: CASSLVFSGSNEQYF.

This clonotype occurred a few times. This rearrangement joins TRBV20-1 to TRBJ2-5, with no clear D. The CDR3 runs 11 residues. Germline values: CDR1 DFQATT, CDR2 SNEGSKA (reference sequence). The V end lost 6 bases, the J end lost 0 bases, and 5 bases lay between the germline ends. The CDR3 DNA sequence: TGCAGTGCCACGTACCAAGAGACCCAGTACTTC. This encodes CSATYQETQYF.

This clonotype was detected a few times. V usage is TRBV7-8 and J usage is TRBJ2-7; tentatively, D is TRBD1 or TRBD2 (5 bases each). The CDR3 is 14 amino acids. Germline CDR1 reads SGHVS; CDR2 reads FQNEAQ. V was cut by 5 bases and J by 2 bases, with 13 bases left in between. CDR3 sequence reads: CASSNRGGTYEQYF. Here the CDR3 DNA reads TGTGCCAGCAGCAACCGGGGCGGCACCTACGAGCAGTACTTC.

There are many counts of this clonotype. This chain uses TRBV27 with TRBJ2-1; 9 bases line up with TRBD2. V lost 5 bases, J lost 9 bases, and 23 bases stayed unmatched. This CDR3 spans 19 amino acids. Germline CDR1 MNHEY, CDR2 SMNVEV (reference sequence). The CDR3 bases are TGTGCCAGCAGTCCGAAGGGTGTGCGGGAGGGCTGGGATTTGGTTGAGCAGTTCTTC. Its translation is CASSPKGVREGWDLVEQFF.